This T cell receptor (beta chain) was recorded in a study of OX40 agonist ivuxolimab in advanced cancers. The protocol was immunoSEQ multiplex PCR, while the TCRdb copy is restricted to in-frame clones and leaves out a portion. The table lists approximately 130,000 clones, more than 85% of them singletons, with more than 0.9% in the top ten. This clone has a handful of counts. This clonotype originated in an adult with an advanced solid tumor such as melanoma, head and neck, liver or kidney cancer. The material was CD4+ or CD8+ T cells sorted from blood, obtained in a trial of the OX40 agonist ivuxolimab.

The CDR3 nucleotides read TGTGCCAGCATGGGCAGGGCGGTAAACACCATATATTTT. This translates into CASMGRAVNTIYF. V and J are TRBV25-1 and TRBJ1-3, with D perhaps matching TRBD1 (5 bases). The germline V and J ends were trimmed by 7 bases and 6 bases, with 13 bases remaining between them. This CDR3 is built from 13 residues. Germline CDR1 and CDR2: MGHDK and SYGVNS.